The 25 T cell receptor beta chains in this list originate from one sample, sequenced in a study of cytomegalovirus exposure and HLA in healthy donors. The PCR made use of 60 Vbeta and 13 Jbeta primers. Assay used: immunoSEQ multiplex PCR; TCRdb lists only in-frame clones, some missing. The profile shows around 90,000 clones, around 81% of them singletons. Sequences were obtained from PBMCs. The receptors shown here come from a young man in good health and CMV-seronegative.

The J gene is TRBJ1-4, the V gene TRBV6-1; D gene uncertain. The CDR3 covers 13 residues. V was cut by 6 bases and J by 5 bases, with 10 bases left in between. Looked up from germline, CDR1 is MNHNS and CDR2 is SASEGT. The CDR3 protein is CASSRSGNEKLFF. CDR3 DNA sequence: TGTGCCAGCAGCCGATCGGGGAATGAAAAACTGTTTTTT.

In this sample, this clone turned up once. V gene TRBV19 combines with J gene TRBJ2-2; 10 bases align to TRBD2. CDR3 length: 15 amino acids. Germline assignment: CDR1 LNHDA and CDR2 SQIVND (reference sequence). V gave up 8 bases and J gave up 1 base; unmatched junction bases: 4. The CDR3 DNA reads TGTGCCAGTTCTCTAGCGGGAGTGAACACCGGGGAGCTGTTTTTT. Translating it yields CASSLAGVNTGELFF. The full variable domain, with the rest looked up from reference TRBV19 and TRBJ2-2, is DGGITQSPKYLFRKEGQNVTLSCEQNLNHDAMYWYRQDPGQGLRLIYYSQIVNDFQKGDIAEGYSVSREKKESFPLTVTSAQKNPTAFYLCASSLAGVNTGELFFGEGSRLTVL.

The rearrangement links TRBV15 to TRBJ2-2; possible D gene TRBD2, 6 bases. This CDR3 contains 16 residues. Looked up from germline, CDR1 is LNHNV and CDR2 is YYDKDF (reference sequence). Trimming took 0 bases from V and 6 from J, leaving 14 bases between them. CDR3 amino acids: CATSRDIEGGAGELFF. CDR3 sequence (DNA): TGTGCCACCAGCAGAGATATCGAGGGAGGCGCCGGGGAGCTGTTTTTT.

CDR3 amino acids: CASRRGSSGSEQYV. In DNA form, the CDR3 reads TGCGCCAGCAGGAGGGGGAGTTCGGGGAGCGAGCAGTACGTC. This chain links TRBV10-1 with TRBJ2-7, with D perhaps matching TRBD1 (6 bases). Looked up from germline, CDR1 is WNHNN and CDR2 is SYGVQD (reference sequence). Trimming took off 6 bases at V and 6 bases at J, with 18 bases between the two ends. This CDR3 spans 14 amino acids.

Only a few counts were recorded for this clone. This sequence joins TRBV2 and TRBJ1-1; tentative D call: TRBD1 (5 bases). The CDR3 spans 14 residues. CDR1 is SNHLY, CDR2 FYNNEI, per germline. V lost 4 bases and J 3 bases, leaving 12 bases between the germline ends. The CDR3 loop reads CASSGVPGYTEAFF. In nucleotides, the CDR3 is TGTGCCAGCAGTGGGGTCCCAGGGTACACTGAAGCTTTCTTT.

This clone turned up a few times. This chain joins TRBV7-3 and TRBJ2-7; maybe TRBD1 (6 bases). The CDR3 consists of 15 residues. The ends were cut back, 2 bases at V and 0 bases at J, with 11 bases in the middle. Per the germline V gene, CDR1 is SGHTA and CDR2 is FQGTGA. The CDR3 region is CASSLSGDYSYEQYF. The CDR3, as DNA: TGTGCCAGCAGCTTATCAGGGGATTACTCCTACGAGCAGTACTTC.

The CDR3 coding sequence is TGTGCCAGCAGTTACGATACCACGTCTGGTTGCGGGCAGTTCTTC. Amino acid sequence: CASSYDTTSGCGQFF. The V gene is TRBV6-6, the J gene TRBJ2-1, with no clear D. CDR1 and CDR2 from the germline V gene are MNHNY and SVGAGI (reference sequence). Trimming pared 2 bases from V and 12 bases from J, leaving 20 bases between. This CDR3 spans 15 amino acids.

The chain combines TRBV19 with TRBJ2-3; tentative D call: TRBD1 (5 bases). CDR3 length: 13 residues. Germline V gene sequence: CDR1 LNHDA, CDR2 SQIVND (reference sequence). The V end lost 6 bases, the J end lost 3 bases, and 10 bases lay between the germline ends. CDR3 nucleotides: TGTGCCAGTAGCTTTACAGGAACAGATACGCAGTATTTT. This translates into CASSFTGTDTQYF.

The CDR3 nucleotides are TGTGCCAGCAGTTTATACCCCCTGGCGGACAGCTCTGGAAACACCATATATTTT. Encoded protein: CASSLYPLADSSGNTIYF. The chain employs TRBV28 and TRBJ1-3; tentative D call: TRBD1 (6 bases). Germline V gene data show CDR1 as MDHEN and CDR2 as SYDVKM. The CDR3 has 18 amino acids. Between the trimmed V and J ends, which lost 1 base and 0 bases, there was a span of 16 bases.

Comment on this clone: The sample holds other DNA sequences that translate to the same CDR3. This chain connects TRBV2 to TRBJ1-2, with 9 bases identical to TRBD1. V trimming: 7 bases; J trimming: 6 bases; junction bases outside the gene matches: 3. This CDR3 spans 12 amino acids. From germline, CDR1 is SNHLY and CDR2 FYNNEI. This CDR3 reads CASKTGGDGYTF. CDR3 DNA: TGTGCCAGCAAGACAGGGGGGGATGGCTACACCTTC. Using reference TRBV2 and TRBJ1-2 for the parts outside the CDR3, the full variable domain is EPEVTQTPSHQVTQMGQEVILRCVPISNHLYFYWYRQILGQKVEFLVSFYNNEISEKSEIFDDQFSVERPDGSNFTLKIRSTKLEDSAMYFCASKTGGDGYTFGSGTRLTVV.

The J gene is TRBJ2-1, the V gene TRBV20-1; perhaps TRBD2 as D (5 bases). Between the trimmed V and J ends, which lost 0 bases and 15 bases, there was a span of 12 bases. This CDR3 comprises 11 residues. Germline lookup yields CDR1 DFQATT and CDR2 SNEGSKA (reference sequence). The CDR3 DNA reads TGCAGTGCTAGAGAATCTACTAGTCGGTTCTTC. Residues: CSARESTSRFF.

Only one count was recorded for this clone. CDR3 residues: CASSPGLPSGRVTEAFF. In DNA, the CDR3 is TGTGCCAGCTCACCAGGACTCCCTTCGGGGAGGGTCACTGAAGCTTTCTTT. The chain joins TRBV18 to TRBJ1-1, with D hard to call. CDR1 KGHSH and CDR2 LQKENI come from the germline V gene. This CDR3 contains 17 residues. The V end was cut by 2 bases, the J end by 4 bases, with 20 bases between.

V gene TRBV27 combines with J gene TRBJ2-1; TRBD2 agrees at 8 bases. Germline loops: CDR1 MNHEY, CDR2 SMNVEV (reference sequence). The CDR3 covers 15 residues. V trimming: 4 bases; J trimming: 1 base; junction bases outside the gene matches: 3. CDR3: CASSSTSASYNEQFF. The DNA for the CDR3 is TGTGCCAGCAGTTCGACTAGCGCATCCTACAATGAGCAGTTCTTC.

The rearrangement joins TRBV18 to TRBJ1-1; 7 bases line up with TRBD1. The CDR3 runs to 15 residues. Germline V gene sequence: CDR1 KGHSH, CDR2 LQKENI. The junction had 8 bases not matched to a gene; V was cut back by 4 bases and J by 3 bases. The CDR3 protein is CASSLSQGFDTEAFF. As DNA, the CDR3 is TGTGCCAGCTCACTGTCACAGGGGTTCGACACTGAAGCTTTCTTT.

The CDR3 region is CASGDDRGLGVEQYF. Written as DNA, the CDR3 is TGTGCCAGCGGGGATGACAGGGGTCTTGGTGTTGAGCAGTACTTC. This chain links TRBV6-5 with TRBJ2-7; 8 bases are shared with TRBD1. This CDR3 region has 15 residues. Unmatched junction bases numbered 16, after V lost 8 bases and J lost 7 bases. The V gene's germline CDR1 is MNHEY and CDR2 SVGAGI.

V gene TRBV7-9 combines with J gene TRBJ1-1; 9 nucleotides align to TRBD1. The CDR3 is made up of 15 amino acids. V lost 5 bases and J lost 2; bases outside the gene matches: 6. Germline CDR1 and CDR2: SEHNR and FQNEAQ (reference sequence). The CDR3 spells CASSPGQGTNTEAFF. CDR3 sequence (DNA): TGTGCCAGCAGCCCTGGACAGGGGACTAACACTGAAGCTTTCTTT.

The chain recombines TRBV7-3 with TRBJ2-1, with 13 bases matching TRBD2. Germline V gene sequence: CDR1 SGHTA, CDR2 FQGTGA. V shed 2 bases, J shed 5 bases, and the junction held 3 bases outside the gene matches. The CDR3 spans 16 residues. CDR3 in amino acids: CASSLGTSGIHNEQFF. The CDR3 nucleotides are TGTGCCAGCAGCTTAGGGACTAGCGGGATCCACAATGAGCAGTTCTTC.

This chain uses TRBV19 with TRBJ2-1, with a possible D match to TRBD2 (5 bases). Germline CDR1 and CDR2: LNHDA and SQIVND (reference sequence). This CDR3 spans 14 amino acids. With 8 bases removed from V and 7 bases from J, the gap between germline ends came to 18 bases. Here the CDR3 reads CASCRGVGFNEQFF. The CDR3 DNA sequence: TGTGCCAGTTGCCGGGGAGTAGGGTTTAATGAGCAGTTCTTC.

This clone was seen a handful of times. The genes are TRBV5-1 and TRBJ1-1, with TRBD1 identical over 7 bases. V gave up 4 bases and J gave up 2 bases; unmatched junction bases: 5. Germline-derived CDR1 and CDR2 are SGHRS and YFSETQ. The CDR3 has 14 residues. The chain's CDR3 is CASSPGQFNTEAFF. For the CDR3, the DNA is TGCGCCAGCAGCCCGGGACAGTTCAACACTGAAGCTTTCTTT. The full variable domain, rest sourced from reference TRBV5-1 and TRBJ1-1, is KAGVTQTPRYLIKTRGQQVTLSCSPISGHRSVSWYQQTPGQGLQFLFEYFSETQRNKGNFPGRFSGRQFSNSRSEMNVSTLELGDSALYLCASSPGQFNTEAFFGQGTRLTVV.

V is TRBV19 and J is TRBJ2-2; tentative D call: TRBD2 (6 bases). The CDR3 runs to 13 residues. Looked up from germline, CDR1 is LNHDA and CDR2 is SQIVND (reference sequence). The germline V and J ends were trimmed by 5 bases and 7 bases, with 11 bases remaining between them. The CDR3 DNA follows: TGTGCCAGTAGTCTCGGGGGAAGCGGGGAGCTGTTTTTT. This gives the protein CASSLGGSGELFF.

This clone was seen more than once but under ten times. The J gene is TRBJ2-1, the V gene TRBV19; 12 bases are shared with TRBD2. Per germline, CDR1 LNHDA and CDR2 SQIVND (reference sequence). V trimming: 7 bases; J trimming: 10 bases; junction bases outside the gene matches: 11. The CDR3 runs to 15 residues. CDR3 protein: CASTLRLAGEYEQFF. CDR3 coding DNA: TGTGCCAGTACCCTTAGACTAGCGGGAGAATACGAGCAGTTCTTC.

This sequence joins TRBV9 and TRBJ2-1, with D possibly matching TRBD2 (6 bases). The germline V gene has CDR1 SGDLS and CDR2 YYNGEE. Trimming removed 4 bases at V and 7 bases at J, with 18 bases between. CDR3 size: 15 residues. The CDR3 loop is CASSRRLESKNEQFF. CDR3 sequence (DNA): TGTGCCAGCAGCCGGCGACTAGAATCAAAAAATGAGCAGTTCTTC.

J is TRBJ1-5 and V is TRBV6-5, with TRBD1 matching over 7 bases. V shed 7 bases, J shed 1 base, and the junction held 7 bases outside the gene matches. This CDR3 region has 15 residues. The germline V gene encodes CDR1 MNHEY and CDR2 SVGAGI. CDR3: CASTTGQVSNQPQHF. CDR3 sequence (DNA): TGTGCCAGCACTACAGGACAGGTCAGCAATCAGCCCCAGCATTTT.

The CDR3 nucleotides are TGTGCCAGCAGCTTAGGTAATACAGTACCTAACTATGGCTACACCTTC. As protein: CASSLGNTVPNYGYTF. V is TRBV7-9 and J is TRBJ1-2, with D unresolved. Germline V gives CDR1 SEHNR, CDR2 FQNEAQ (reference sequence). This CDR3 comprises 16 residues. V gave up 1 base and J gave up 0 bases, with 12 bases separating them.

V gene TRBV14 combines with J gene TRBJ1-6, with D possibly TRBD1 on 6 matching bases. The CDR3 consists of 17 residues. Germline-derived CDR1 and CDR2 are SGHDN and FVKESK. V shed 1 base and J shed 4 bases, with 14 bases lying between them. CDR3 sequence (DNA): TGTGCCAGCAGCCAAGTAGTGCCAGGGGTTTATAATTCACCCCTCCACTTT. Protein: CASSQVVPGVYNSPLHF.